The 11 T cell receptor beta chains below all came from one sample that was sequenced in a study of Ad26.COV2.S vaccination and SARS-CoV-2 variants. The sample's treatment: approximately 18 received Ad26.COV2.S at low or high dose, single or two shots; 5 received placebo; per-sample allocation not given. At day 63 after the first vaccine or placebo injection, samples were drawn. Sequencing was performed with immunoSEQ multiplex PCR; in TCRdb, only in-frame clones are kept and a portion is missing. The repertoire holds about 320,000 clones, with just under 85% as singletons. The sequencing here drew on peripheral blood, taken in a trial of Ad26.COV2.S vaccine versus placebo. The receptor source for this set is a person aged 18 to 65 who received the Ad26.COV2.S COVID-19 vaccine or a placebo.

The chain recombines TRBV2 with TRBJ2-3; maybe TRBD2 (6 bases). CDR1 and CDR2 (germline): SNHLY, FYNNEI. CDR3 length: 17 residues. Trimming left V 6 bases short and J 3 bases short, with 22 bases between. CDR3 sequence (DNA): TGTGCCAGCAGGGCCAGCGGGTGGGTCAGGAGAACAGATACGCAGTATTTT. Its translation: CASRASGWVRRTDTQYF.

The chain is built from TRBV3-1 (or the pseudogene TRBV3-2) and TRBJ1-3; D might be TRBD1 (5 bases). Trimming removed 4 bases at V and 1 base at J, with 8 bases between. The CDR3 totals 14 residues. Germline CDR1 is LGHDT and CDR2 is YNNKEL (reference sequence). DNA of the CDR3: TGTGCCAGCAGCCTCAGGGAATCTGGAAACACCATATATTTT. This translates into CASSLRESGNTIYF.

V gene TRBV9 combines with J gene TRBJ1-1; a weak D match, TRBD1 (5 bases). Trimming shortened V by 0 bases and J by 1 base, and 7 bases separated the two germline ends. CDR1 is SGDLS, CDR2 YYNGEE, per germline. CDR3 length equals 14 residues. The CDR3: CASSVVTGNTEAFF. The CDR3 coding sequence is TGTGCCAGCAGCGTAGTAACAGGGAACACTGAAGCTTTCTTT.

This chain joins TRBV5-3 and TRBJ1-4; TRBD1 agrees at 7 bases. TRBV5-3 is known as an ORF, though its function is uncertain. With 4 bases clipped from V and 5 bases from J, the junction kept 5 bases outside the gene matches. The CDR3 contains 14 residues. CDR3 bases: TGTGCCAGAAGCCCGGGACAGCCGAATGAAAAACTGTTTTTT. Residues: CARSPGQPNEKLFF.

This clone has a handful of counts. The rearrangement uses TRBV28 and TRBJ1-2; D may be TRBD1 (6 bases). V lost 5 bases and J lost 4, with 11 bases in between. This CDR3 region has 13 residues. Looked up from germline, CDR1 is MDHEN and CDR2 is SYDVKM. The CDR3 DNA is TGTGCCAGCAGTCCAGGGGCCCCCTATGGCTACACCTTC. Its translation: CASSPGAPYGYTF.

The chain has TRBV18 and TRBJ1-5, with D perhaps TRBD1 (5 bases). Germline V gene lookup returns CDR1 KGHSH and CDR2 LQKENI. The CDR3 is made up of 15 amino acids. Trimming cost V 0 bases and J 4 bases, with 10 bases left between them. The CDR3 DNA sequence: TGTGCCAGCTCACCACCGGGGGGGTTGAATCAGCCCCAGCATTTT. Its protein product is CASSPPGGLNQPQHF.

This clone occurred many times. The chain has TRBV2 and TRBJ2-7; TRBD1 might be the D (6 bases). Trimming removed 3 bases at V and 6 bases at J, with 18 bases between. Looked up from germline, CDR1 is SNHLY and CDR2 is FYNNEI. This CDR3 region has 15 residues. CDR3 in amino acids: CASSEVPGASGEQYF. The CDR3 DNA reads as TGTGCCAGCAGTGAGGTGCCAGGGGCCTCGGGCGAGCAGTACTTC.

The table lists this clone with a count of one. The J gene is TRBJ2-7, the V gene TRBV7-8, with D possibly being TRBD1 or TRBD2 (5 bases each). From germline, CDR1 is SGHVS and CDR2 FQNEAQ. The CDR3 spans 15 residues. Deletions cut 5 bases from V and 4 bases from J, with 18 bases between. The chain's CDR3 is CASSPDGVWGYEQYF. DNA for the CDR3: TGTGCCAGCAGCCCCGACGGTGTTTGGGGGTACGAGCAGTACTTC.

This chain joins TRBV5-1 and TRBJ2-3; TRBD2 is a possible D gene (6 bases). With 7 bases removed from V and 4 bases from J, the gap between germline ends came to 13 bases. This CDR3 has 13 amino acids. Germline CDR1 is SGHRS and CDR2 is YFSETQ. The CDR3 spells CASGASASDTQYF. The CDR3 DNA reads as TGCGCCAGCGGGGCTAGCGCCTCAGATACGCAGTATTTT.

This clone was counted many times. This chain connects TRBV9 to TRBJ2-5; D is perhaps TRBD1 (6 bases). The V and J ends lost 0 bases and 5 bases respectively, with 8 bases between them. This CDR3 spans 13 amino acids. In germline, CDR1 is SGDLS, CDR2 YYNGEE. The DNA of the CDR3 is TGTGCCAGCAGCGTAGACAGGGCGGAGACCCAGTACTTC. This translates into CASSVDRAETQYF. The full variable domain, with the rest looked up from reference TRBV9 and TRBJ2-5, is DSGVTQTPKHLITATGQRVTLRCSPRSGDLSVYWYQQSLDQGLQFLIQYYNGEERAKGNILERFSAQQFPDLHSELNLSSLELGDSALYFCASSVDRAETQYFGPGTRLLVL.

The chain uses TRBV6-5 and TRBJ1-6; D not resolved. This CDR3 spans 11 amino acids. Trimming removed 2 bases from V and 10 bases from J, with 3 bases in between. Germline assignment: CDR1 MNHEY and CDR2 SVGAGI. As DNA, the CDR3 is TGTGCCAGCAGTTACGGGTCACCCCTCCACTTT. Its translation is CASSYGSPLHF.